The rows below give T cell receptor beta chains drawn from one sample of a study of T cell changes during pregnancy in multiple sclerosis. Profiling relied on immunoSEQ multiplex PCR, and the TCRdb table lists in-frame clones only, not all of them. Of roughly 110,000 clones detected, roughly 90% appear once; the ten largest clones hold approximately 1.5%. Source: peripheral blood, taken after pregnancy. The receptor source for this set is a female donor with multiple sclerosis, enrolled in a pregnancy study. Both conserved end residues are part of each CDR3. The D gene is left open where the match is weak.

V gene: TRBV6-5
D gene: -
J gene: TRBJ1-2
CDR3 protein: CASSYSRGAGGYTF
CDR3 DNA: TGTGCCAGCAGTTACTCACGGGGGGCTGGTGGCTACACCTTC

V gene: TRBV7-9
D gene: -
J gene: TRBJ1-1
CDR3 protein: CASSLLLLNTEAFF
CDR3 DNA: TGTGCCAGCAGCTTATTACTCCTGAACACTGAAGCTTTCTTT

V gene: TRBV30
D gene: TRBD1
J gene: TRBJ2-2
CDR3 protein: CAWSWDRGNTGELFF
CDR3 DNA: TGTGCCTGGAGTTGGGACAGGGGGAACACCGGGGAGCTGTTTTTT

V gene: TRBV18
D gene: TRBD1
J gene: TRBJ2-3
CDR3 protein: CASSPWTGAAADTQYF
CDR3 DNA: TGTGCCAGCTCACCATGGACAGGGGCTGCGGCAGATACGCAGTATTTT

V gene: TRBV19
D gene: TRBD2
J gene: TRBJ2-1
CDR3 protein: CATNQRESNEQFF
CDR3 DNA: TGTGCCACGAACCAGCGGGAGTCCAATGAGCAGTTCTTC

V gene: TRBV27
D gene: TRBD1
J gene: TRBJ2-4
CDR3 protein: CASSPSWTGRWDIQYF
CDR3 DNA: TGTGCCAGCAGTCCTTCATGGACAGGGCGATGGGACATTCAGTACTTC

V gene: TRBV7-2
D gene: -
J gene: TRBJ1-2
CDR3 protein: CASSPEITAHYGYTF
CDR3 DNA: TGTGCCAGCAGCCCCGAAATAACTGCCCACTATGGCTACACCTTC

V gene: TRBV28
D gene: -
J gene: TRBJ1-1
CDR3 protein: CASKAAGSSEAFF
CDR3 DNA: TGTGCCAGCAAAGCAGCAGGCTCCTCTGAAGCTTTCTTT

V gene: TRBV6-1
D gene: -
J gene: TRBJ2-7
CDR3 protein: CASSEAGNSGEQYF
CDR3 DNA: TGTGCCAGCAGTGAAGCTGGGAACAGCGGCGAGCAGTACTTC

V gene: TRBV30
D gene: -
J gene: TRBJ2-7
CDR3 protein: CAWSDGASPIEQYF
CDR3 DNA: TGTGCCTGGAGTGATGGGGCTTCCCCTATCGAGCAGTACTTC

V gene: TRBV19
D gene: TRBD2
J gene: TRBJ2-2
CDR3 protein: CASSTLGRTTGELFF
CDR3 DNA: TGTGCCAGTAGTACGCTCGGGAGGACCACCGGGGAGCTGTTTTTT

V gene: TRBV7-9
D gene: TRBD1
J gene: TRBJ1-2
CDR3 protein: CASSFRGTEDGYTF
CDR3 DNA: TGTGCCAGCAGCTTCAGGGGGACTGAGGACGGCTACACCTTC

V gene: TRBV6-5
D gene: -
J gene: TRBJ1-4
CDR3 protein: CASSSTGGGPNEKLFF
CDR3 DNA: TGTGCCAGCAGTTCTACTGGGGGGGGGCCTAATGAAAAACTGTTTTTT

V gene: TRBV7-9
D gene: TRBD1
J gene: TRBJ2-5
CDR3 protein: CASSFGQAETQYF
CDR3 DNA: TGTGCCAGCAGCTTCGGACAGGCAGAGACCCAGTACTTC

V gene: TRBV5-1
D gene: -
J gene: TRBJ2-1
CDR3 protein: CASSLGGRESHNEQFF
CDR3 DNA: TGCGCCAGCAGCTTGGGGGGGCGCGAGTCCCACAATGAGCAGTTCTTC

V gene: TRBV9
D gene: TRBD2
J gene: TRBJ2-1
CDR3 protein: CASTPEGRGNEQFF
CDR3 DNA: TGTGCCAGCACTCCGGAGGGGAGGGGTAATGAGCAGTTCTTC

V gene: TRBV4-1
D gene: TRBD2
J gene: TRBJ2-3
CDR3 protein: CASRLSGGTDTQYF
CDR3 DNA: TGCGCCAGCAGACTTAGCGGGGGGACAGATACGCAGTATTTT

V gene: TRBV28
D gene: -
J gene: TRBJ1-1
CDR3 protein: CASSLASPNTEAFF
CDR3 DNA: TGTGCCAGCAGTTTGGCCTCCCCTAACACTGAAGCTTTCTTT

V gene: TRBV4-1
D gene: TRBD1
J gene: TRBJ1-5
CDR3 protein: CASSQAGTGGYQPQHF
CDR3 DNA: TGCGCCAGCAGCCAAGCCGGGACAGGAGGGTATCAGCCCCAGCATTTT

V gene: TRBV11-2
D gene: -
J gene: TRBJ2-7
CDR3 protein: CASGSGGYYEQYF
CDR3 DNA: TGTGCCAGCGGGTCAGGGGGGTACTACGAGCAGTACTTC

V gene: TRBV25-1
D gene: -
J gene: TRBJ1-3
CDR3 protein: CASSVTSAGNTIYF
CDR3 DNA: TGTGCCAGCAGTGTGACCAGCGCTGGAAACACCATATATTTT

V gene: TRBV5-6
D gene: -
J gene: TRBJ2-2
CDR3 protein: CASLRVGGELFF
CDR3 DNA: TGTGCCAGCCTCCGGGTGGGCGGGGAGCTGTTTTTT

V gene: TRBV19
D gene: TRBD1
J gene: TRBJ2-7
CDR3 protein: CASSSGQGIYEQYF
CDR3 DNA: TGTGCCAGTTCCTCCGGACAGGGAATCTACGAGCAGTACTTC